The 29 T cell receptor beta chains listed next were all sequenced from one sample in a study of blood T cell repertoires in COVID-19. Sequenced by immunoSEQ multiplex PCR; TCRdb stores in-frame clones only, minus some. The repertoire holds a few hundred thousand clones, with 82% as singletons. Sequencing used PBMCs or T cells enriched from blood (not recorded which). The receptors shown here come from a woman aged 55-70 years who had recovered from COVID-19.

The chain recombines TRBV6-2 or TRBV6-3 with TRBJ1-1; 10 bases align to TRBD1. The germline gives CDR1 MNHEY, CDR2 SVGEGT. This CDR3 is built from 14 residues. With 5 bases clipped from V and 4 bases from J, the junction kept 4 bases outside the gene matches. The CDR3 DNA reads TGTGCCAGCAGTCCGACAGGGGGCGGCACTGAAGCTTTCTTT. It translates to CASSPTGGGTEAFF.

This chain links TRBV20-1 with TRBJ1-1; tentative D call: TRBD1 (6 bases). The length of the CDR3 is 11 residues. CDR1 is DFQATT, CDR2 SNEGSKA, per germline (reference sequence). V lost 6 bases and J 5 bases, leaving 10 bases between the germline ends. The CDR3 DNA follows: TGCAGTGCCATCAGGGGTACTGAAGCTTTCTTT. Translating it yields CSAIRGTEAFF.

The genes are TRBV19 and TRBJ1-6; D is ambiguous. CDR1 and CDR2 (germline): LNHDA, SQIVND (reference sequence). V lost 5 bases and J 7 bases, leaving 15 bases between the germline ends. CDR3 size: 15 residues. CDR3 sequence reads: CASSFSAGRNSPLHF. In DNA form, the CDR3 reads TGTGCCAGTAGTTTCTCGGCAGGAAGGAATTCACCCCTCCACTTT.

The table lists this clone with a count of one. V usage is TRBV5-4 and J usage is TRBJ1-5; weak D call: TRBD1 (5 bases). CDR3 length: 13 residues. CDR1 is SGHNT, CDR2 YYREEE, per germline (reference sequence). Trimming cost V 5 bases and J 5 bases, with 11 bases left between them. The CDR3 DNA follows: TGTGCCAGCAGTGTCGCGGGGGATCAGCCCCAGCATTTT. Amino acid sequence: CASSVAGDQPQHF.

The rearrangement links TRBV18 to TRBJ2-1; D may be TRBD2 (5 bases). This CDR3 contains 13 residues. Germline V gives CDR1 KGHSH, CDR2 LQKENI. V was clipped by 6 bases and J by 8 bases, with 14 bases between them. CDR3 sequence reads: CASSTGGFDEQFF. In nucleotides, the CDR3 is TGTGCCAGCTCGACGGGCGGGTTCGATGAGCAGTTCTTC.

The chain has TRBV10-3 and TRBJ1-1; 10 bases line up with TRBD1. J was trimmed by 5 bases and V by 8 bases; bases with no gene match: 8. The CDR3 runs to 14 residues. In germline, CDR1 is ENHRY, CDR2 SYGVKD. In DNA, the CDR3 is TGTGCCATCCAAAGTCGGGGACAGGGGACTGAAGCTTTCTTT. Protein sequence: CAIQSRGQGTEAFF.

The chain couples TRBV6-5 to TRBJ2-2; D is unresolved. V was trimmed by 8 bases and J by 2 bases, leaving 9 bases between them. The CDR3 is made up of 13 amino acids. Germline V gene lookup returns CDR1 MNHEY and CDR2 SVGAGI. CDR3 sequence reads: CASQAPNTGELFF. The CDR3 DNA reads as TGTGCCAGCCAGGCACCCAACACCGGGGAGCTGTTTTTT.

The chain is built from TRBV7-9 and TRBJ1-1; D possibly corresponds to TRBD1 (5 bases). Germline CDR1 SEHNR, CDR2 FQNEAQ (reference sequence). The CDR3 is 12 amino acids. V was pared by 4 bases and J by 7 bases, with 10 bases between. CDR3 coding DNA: TGTGCCAGCAGCTCACAAGGGGATGAAGCTTTCTTT. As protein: CASSSQGDEAFF.

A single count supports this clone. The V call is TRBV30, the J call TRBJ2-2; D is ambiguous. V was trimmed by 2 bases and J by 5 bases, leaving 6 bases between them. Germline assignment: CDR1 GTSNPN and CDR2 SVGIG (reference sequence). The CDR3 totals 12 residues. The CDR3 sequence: CAWSPSTGELFF. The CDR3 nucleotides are TGTGCCTGGAGTCCGTCGACCGGGGAGCTGTTTTTT.

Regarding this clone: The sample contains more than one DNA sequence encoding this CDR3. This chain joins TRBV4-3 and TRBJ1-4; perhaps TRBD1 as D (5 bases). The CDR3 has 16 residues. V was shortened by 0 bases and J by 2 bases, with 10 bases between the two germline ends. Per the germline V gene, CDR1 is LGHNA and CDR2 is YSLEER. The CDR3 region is CASSQDRAGTNEKLFF. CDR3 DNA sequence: TGCGCCAGCAGCCAAGATCGGGCAGGGACTAATGAAAAACTGTTTTTT.

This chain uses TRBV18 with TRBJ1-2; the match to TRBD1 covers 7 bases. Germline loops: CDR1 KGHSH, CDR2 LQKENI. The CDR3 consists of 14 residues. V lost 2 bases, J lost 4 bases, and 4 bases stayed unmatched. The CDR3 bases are TGTGCCAGCTCACCAGGACAGGATCGCTATGGCTACACCTTC. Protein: CASSPGQDRYGYTF.

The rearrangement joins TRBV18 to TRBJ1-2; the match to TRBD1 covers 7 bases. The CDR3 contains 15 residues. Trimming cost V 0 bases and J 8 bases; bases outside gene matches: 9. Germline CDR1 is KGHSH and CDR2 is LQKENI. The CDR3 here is CASSPPPGQKDGYTF. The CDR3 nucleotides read TGTGCCAGCTCACCACCACCGGGACAGAAAGACGGCTACACCTTC.

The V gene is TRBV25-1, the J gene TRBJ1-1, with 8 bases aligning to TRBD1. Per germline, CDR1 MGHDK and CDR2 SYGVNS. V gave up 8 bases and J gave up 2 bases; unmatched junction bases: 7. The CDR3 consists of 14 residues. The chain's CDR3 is CASPDRGYNTEAFF. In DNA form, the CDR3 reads TGTGCCAGCCCCGACAGGGGCTATAACACTGAAGCTTTCTTT.

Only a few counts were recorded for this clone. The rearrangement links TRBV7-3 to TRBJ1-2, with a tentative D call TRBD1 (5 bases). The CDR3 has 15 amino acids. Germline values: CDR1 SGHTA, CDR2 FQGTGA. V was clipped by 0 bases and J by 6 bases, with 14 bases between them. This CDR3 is CASSLTLAQVNGYTF. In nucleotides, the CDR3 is TGTGCCAGCAGCTTAACGCTGGCACAGGTAAATGGCTACACCTTC.

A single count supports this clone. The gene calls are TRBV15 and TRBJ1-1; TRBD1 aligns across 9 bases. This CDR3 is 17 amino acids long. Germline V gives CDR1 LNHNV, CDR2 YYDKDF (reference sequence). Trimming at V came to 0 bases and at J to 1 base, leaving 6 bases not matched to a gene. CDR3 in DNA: TGTGCCACCAGCAGAGACCTAGGACAGGGGACGAACACTGAAGCTTTCTTT. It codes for CATSRDLGQGTNTEAFF.

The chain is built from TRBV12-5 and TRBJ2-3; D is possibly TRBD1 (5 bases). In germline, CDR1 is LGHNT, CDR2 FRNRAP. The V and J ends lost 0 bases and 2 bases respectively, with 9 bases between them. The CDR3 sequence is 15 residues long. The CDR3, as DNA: TGTGCTAGTGGTTTGGTAGCAGGGTCCACAGATACGCAGTATTTT. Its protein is CASGLVAGSTDTQYF. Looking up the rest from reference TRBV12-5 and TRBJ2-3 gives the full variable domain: DARVTQTPRHKVTEMGQEVTMRCQPILGHNTVFWYRQTMMQGLELLAYFRNRAPLDDSGMPKDRFSAEMPDATLATLKIQPSEPRDSAVYFCASGLVAGSTDTQYFGPGTRLTVL.

The CDR3 reads CASSVGDDQPQHF. CDR3 DNA: TGTGCCAGCAGCGTCGGGGATGATCAGCCCCAGCATTTT. The chain employs TRBV9 and TRBJ1-5; D gene uncertain. Germline V lookup: CDR1 SGDLS, CDR2 YYNGEE. V was clipped by 2 bases and J by 5 bases, with 8 bases between them. This CDR3 has 13 amino acids.

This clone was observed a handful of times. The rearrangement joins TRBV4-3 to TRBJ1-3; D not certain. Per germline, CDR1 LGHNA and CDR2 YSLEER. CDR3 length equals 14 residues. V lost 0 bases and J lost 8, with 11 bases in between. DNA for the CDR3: TGCGCCAGCAGCCAAGAGCCTGGAGGGTACACCATATATTTT. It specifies CASSQEPGGYTIYF.

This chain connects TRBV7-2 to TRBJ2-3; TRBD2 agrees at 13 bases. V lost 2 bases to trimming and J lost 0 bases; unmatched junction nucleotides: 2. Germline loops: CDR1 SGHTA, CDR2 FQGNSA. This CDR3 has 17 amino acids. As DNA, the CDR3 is TGTGCCAGCAGCTTAACTAGCGGGGGGGCTAGCACAGATACGCAGTATTTT. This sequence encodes CASSLTSGGASTDTQYF. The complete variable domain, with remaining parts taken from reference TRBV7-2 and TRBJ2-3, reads GAGVSQSPSNKVTEKGKDVELRCDPISGHTALYWYRQSLGQGLEFLIYFQGNSAPDKSGLPSDRFSAERTGGSVSTLTIQRTQQEDSAVYLCASSLTSGGASTDTQYFGPGTRLTVL.

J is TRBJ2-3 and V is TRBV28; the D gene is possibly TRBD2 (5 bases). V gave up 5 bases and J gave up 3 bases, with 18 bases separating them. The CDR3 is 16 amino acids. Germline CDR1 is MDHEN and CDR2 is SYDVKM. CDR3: CASSPTLRTSTDTQYF. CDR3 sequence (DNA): TGTGCCAGCAGTCCTACCTTGAGGACTTCTACAGATACGCAGTATTTT. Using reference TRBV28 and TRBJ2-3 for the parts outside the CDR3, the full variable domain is DVKVTQSSRYLVKRTGEKVFLECVQDMDHENMFWYRQDPGLGLRLIYFSYDVKMKEKGDIPEGYSVSREKKERFSLILESASTNQTSMYLCASSPTLRTSTDTQYFGPGTRLTVL.

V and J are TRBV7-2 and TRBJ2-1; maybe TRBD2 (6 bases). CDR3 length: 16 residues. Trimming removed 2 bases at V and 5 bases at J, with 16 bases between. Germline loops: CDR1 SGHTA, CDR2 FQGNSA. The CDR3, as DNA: TGTGCCAGCAGCTTAACGTCGAATAGCGGAAACAATGAGCAGTTCTTC. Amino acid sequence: CASSLTSNSGNNEQFF. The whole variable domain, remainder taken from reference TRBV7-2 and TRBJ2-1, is GAGVSQSPSNKVTEKGKDVELRCDPISGHTALYWYRQSLGQGLEFLIYFQGNSAPDKSGLPSDRFSAERTGGSVSTLTIQRTQQEDSAVYLCASSLTSNSGNNEQFFGPGTRLTVL.

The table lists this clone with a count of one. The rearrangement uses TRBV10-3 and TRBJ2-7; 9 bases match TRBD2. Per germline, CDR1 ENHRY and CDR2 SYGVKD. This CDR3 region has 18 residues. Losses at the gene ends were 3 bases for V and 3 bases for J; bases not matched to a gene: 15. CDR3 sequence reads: CAISDVFVGREGVYEQYF. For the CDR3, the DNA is TGTGCCATCAGTGACGTCTTTGTTGGGCGGGAGGGAGTCTACGAGCAGTACTTC.

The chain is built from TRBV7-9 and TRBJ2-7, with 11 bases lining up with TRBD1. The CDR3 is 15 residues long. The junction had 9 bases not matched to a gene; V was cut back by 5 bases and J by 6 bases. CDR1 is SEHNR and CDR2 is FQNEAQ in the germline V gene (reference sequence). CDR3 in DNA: TGTGCCAGCAGCAACCCCCGTGGGACAGGGGGCGAGCAGTACTTC. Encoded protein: CASSNPRGTGGEQYF.

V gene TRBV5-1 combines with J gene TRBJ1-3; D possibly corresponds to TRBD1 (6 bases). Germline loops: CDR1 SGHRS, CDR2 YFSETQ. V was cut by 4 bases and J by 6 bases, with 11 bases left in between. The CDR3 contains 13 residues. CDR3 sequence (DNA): TGCGCCAGCAGCCCGACAGGCAAAAACACCATATATTTT. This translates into CASSPTGKNTIYF.

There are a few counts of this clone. The CDR3 loop is CASSLTASTPGLGNTEAFF. DNA for the CDR3: TGTGCCAGCAGCTTAACGGCTTCTACTCCAGGGCTGGGGAACACTGAAGCTTTCTTT. This chain joins TRBV7-3 and TRBJ1-1; D is possibly TRBD1 (5 bases). CDR3 length: 19 amino acids. Deletions cut 0 bases from V and 1 base from J, with 21 bases between. Germline V gene sequence: CDR1 SGHTA, CDR2 FQGTGA.

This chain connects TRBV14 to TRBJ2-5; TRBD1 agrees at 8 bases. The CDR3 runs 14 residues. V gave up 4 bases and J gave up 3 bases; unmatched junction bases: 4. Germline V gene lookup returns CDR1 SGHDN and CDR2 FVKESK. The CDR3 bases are TGTGCCAGCAGCCTTAGGACAGGGAAAGAGACCCAGTACTTC. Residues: CASSLRTGKETQYF.

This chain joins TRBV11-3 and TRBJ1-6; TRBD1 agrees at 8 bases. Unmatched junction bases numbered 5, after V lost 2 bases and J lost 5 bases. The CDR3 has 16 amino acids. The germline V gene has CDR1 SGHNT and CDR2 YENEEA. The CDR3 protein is CASSLSGTGDNSPLHF. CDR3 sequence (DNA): TGTGCCAGCAGCTTAAGCGGGACAGGAGATAATTCACCCCTCCACTTT.

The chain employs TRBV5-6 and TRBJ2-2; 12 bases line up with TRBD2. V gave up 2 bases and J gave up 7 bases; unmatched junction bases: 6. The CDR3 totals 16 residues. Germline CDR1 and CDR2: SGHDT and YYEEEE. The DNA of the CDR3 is TGTGCCAGCAGCTTACGACTAGCGGGAGCGGGCGGGGAGCTGTTTTTT. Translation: CASSLRLAGAGGELFF.

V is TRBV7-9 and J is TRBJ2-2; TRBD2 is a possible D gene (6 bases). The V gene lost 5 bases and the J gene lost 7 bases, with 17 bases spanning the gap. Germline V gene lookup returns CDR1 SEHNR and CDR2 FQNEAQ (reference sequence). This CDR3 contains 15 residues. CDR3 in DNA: TGTGCCAGCAGCCCCTCCGGGGTAGCGGACGGGGAGCTGTTTTTT. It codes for CASSPSGVADGELFF.